The rows below give T cell receptor beta chains drawn from one sample of a study of patients and donors after allogeneic stem cell transplantation. Each CDR3 protein gets one entry after TCRdb re-called the RT-PCR reads with MiXCR. The sample yields approximately 29,000 distinct CDR3 sequences, more than 35% seen once. Sequenced input: blood, either unsorted or a sorted T cell fraction (not recorded which). The receptors come from a human donor who was either an allogeneic HSCT recipient or a stem cell or donor lymphocyte infusion donor (not recorded which). It is not recorded whose cells these are; they may come from a transplant donor. CDR3s leave out the opening cysteine and the closing phenylalanine or tryptophan. The D gene is left open where the match is weak.

TRBJ2-1 TRBV7-9 TRBD2 ASSLEGRASNEQF
TRBJ1-1 TRBV10-3 TRBD1 AISGTGTEAF
TRBJ2-3 TRBV24-1 TRBD2 ATSDPGLAAADTQY
TRBJ1-1 TRBV29-1 . SVEETENTEAF
TRBJ2-5 TRBV5-5 . ASTRGRDQETQY
TRBJ2-1 TRBV2 . ASGMSHNNEQF
TRBJ1-2 TRBV5-8 . ASSIQTAYT
TRBJ1-5 TRBV18 . ASSPLGQEQPQH
TRBJ1-1 TRBV7-9 . ASSLRQEAF
TRBJ2-2 TRBV11-3 TRBD1 ASRDRDSGELF
TRBJ2-7 TRBV6-1 TRBD1 ASRRTGTYEQY
TRBJ1-2 TRBV7-9 . ASSLARTEYGYT
TRBJ2-5 TRBV10-3 . AISEKATQETQY
TRBJ1-2 TRBV12-3/TRBV12-4 TRBD1 ASSLGIQGNYGYT
TRBJ2-3 TRBV29-1 TRBD2 SQSSGLNTDTQY
TRBJ2-7 TRBV12-3/TRBV12-4 . ASSYLPKADFWEQY
TRBJ2-1 TRBV20-1 TRBD2 SAVTSGGPSSYNEQF
TRBJ1-6 TRBV5-1 . ASSAKSGTDPPSYNSPLH
TRBJ2-4 TRBV7-2 . ASSLETGTIQY
TRBJ1-6 TRBV20-1 . SARVRGMSSYNSPLH
TRBJ2-5 TRBV13 . ASSQTQEIQY
TRBJ1-5 TRBV7-9 TRBD1 ASSTGTAPGTPQH
TRBJ2-1 TRBV5-1 TRBD1 ASSLELGQGGF
TRBJ2-3 TRBV11-2 . ASRVMGDSTDTQY
TRBJ2-5 TRBV9 . ASSVVGDLQETQY
TRBJ2-7 TRBV20-1 TRBD2 SASPTSGLTYEQY
TRBJ2-5 TRBV5-1 . ASSSDGVETQY
TRBJ2-1 TRBV4-1 TRBD2 ASSQYSGGYNEQF
TRBJ1-4 TRBV12-3/TRBV12-4 . ASIGTGNEKLF
TRBJ1-1 TRBV29-1 TRBD1 SVTLQGSSAF
TRBJ1-4 TRBV7-2 . ASSSQVSTNEKLF
TRBJ2-3 TRBV4-3 . ASRPSFGRDGDTQY
TRBJ1-3 TRBV18 . ASSPRSGNTIY
TRBJ1-4 TRBV4-2 . ASSQPESTEKLF
TRBJ1-2 TRBV4-2 . ASSQARGGYT
TRBJ2-7 TRBV7-9 TRBD2 ASSLGLASEQY
TRBJ1-2 TRBV24-1 . ATSDFGSGDDGYT
TRBJ2-3 TRBV7-3 TRBD1 ASSAHRGRDTQY
TRBJ1-1 TRBV5-5 . ASSFWGSTEAF
TRBJ1-4 TRBV15 . ATSRSHPGLTNEKLF
TRBJ2-1 TRBV7-9 . ASSLDEFEARLSNEQF
TRBJ2-1 TRBV5-1 . ASSLFGGLSSYNEQF
TRBJ2-7 TRBV20-1 TRBD1 SASRRQGAYEQY
TRBJ1-1 TRBV4-1 . ASSQDYSSNTEAF
TRBJ2-7 TRBV3-1 TRBD2 ASSHGTSGRAREQY
TRBJ2-3 TRBV20-1 TRBD2 SADPLAGGGDTQY
TRBJ1-2 TRBV12-3/TRBV12-4 . ASKSTGRIYGYT
TRBJ2-1 TRBV5-1 . ASSMGNEQF
TRBJ1-1 TRBV7-2 . ASSLAVLNVNTEAF
TRBJ2-1 TRBV6-5 . ASSYWWGEQF
TRBJ1-2 TRBV20-1 . SARVLVFGARANYGYT
TRBJ2-2 TRBV5-6 . ASSLAPGGGELF